These T cell receptor beta chains were read from a single sample in a study of blood T cell repertoires in COVID-19. Profiled with immunoSEQ multiplex PCR; TCRdb holds only in-frame clones, not every one. The repertoire holds roughly 100,000 clones, with about four fifths as singletons. Sequenced input: peripheral blood. The receptors shown here come from a woman aged 80 or over with active or convalescent COVID-19. The CDR3 runs from the conserved cysteine through the conserved F or W. D genes are given only for firm matches. The size entry is marked missing in some rows and otherwise reads once, few, many or a size class.

clone size | D gene | J gene | V gene | CDR3 protein | CDR3 DNA
few | NA | TRBJ1-4 | TRBV9 | CASSVDRVMCDEKLFF | TGTGCCAGCAGCGTAGACAGGGTAATGTGTGATGAAAAACTGTTTTTT
NA | TRBD2 | TRBJ2-3 | TRBV27 | CASSRLAGQSTDTQYF | TGTGCCAGCAGTCGACTAGCGGGGCAAAGCACAGATACGCAGTATTTT
NA | TRBD2 | TRBJ2-1 | TRBV5-1 | CASSTGTSGSSYNEQFF | TGTGCCAGCAGCACCGGGACTAGCGGGAGCTCCTACAATGAGCAGTTCTTC
NA | NA | TRBJ2-3 | TRBV19 | CASSKGTDTQYF | TGTGCCAGTAGTAAGGGGACAGATACGCAGTATTTT
NA | NA | TRBJ2-7 | TRBV12-3/TRBV12-4 | CASSLSPREQYF | TGTGCCAGCAGTTTGTCCCCTCGCGAGCAGTACTTC
NA | NA | TRBJ2-1 | TRBV7-9 | CASSPGRGSYNEQFF | TGTGCCAGCAGCCCGGGAAGGGGGAGCTACAATGAGCAGTTCTTC
NA | TRBD1 | TRBJ2-6 | TRBV2 | CASADRAGANVLTF | TGTGCCAGCGCTGACAGGGCTGGGGCCAACGTCCTGACTTTC
few | TRBD1 | TRBJ1-1 | TRBV20-1 | CSARETGYAFF | TGCAGTGCTAGAGAGACAGGGTACGCTTTCTTT
NA | NA | TRBJ1-5 | TRBV2 | CASSERRGAPQHF | TGTGCCAGCAGTGAGAGACGGGGGGCACCCCAGCATTTT
many | NA | TRBJ2-2 | TRBV5-8 | CASSAWAGITGELFF | TGTGCCAGCAGCGCTTGGGCGGGGATCACCGGGGAGCTGTTTTTT
NA | NA | TRBJ2-2 | TRBV9 | CASSPRVWLAGELFF | TGTGCCAGCAGCCCCAGAGTTTGGCTAGCCGGGGAGCTGTTTTTT
NA | NA | TRBJ1-2 | TRBV19 | CASNNWGGIRYTF | TGTGCCAGTAACAATTGGGGGGGGATCCGCTACACCTTC
NA | NA | TRBJ2-5 | TRBV20-1 | CSARDRETQYF | TGCAGTGCTAGAGATAGAGAGACCCAGTACTTC
NA | NA | TRBJ1-3 | TRBV7-8 | CASSFGESSGNTIYF | TGTGCCAGCAGCTTCGGGGAGAGCTCTGGAAACACCATATATTTT
few | NA | TRBJ1-1 | TRBV5-4 | CASSSPYTEAFF | TGTGCCAGCAGCTCTCCTTACACTGAAGCTTTCTTT
NA | TRBD2 | TRBJ2-1 | TRBV19 | CASSIERSGTSGRVGNEQFF | TGTGCCAGTAGTATAGAGCGCTCCGGGACTAGCGGGAGGGTTGGAAATGAGCAGTTCTTC
few | NA | TRBJ2-3 | TRBV27 | CASSPGVAGATDTQYF | TGTGCCAGCAGCCCCGGGGTGGCGGGGGCCACAGATACGCAGTATTTT
NA | TRBD1 | TRBJ1-2 | TRBV5-6 | CASSYRDRWNYGYTF | TGTGCCAGCAGCTATAGGGACAGATGGAACTATGGCTACACCTTC
NA | TRBD2 | TRBJ2-5 | TRBV27 | CASSRILAGGPRETQYF | TGTGCCAGCAGTCGGATACTAGCGGGAGGGCCGAGGGAGACCCAGTACTTC
NA | TRBD2 | TRBJ2-1 | TRBV4-1 | CASSQEPAGGGNEQFF | TGCGCCAGCAGCCAAGAACCAGCGGGAGGTGGCAATGAGCAGTTCTTC
NA | NA | TRBJ1-2 | TRBV5-1 | CASSLDRGGGYGYTF | TGCGCCAGCAGCTTGGATCGCGGGGGAGGCTATGGCTACACCTTC
few | TRBD2 | TRBJ2-5 | TRBV14 | CASRLGLAAQETQYF | TGTGCCAGCAGACTGGGACTAGCGGCCCAAGAGACCCAGTACTTC
NA | NA | TRBJ2-1 | TRBV2 | CASSDWRAGNEQFF | TGTGCCAGCAGTGATTGGCGGGCAGGCAATGAGCAGTTCTTC
NA | NA | TRBJ1-2 | TRBV7-9 | CASSTKSGIGYGYTF | TGTGCCAGCAGCACCAAGTCGGGTATTGGCTATGGCTACACCTTC
few | NA | TRBJ2-7 | TRBV6-5 | CASRIQAGYEQYF | TGTGCCAGCAGAATTCAGGCGGGCTACGAGCAGTACTTC
NA | TRBD1 | TRBJ2-5 | TRBV11-3 | CASSLGIDRGETQYF | TGTGCCAGCAGCTTAGGGATAGACAGGGGAGAGACCCAGTACTTC
NA | NA | TRBJ2-2 | TRBV27 | CASSKYTNTGELFF | TGTGCCAGCAGTAAGTACACGAACACCGGGGAGCTGTTTTTT
NA | TRBD2 | TRBJ2-5 | TRBV2 | CASPLRGGQETQYF | TGTGCCAGCCCCCTGCGGGGGGGCCAAGAGACCCAGTACTTC
once | NA | TRBJ2-5 | TRBV7-9 | CASSLDLGLPKEETQYF | TGTGCCAGCAGCTTAGATTTGGGTCTACCCAAGGAGGAGACCCAGTACTTC
NA | TRBD1 | TRBJ1-5 | TRBV11-2 | CASSLTGGSQPQHF | TGTGCCAGCAGCTTAACAGGGGGCAGTCAGCCCCAGCATTTT
NA | NA | TRBJ1-1 | TRBV4-3 | CASSQEGEGEAFF | TGCGCCAGCAGCCAAGAGGGAGAGGGTGAAGCTTTCTTT
NA | TRBD1 | TRBJ1-2 | TRBV6-5 | CASSYSGQANYGYTF | TGTGCCAGCAGTTACTCGGGACAGGCCAACTATGGCTACACCTTC
NA | TRBD2 | TRBJ2-5 | TRBV3-1/TRBV3-2 | CASSQGGLAEQETQYF | TGTGCCAGCAGCCAAGGAGGACTAGCCGAACAAGAGACCCAGTACTTC
NA | TRBD2 | TRBJ2-1 | TRBV27 | CASSIELAGISRYNEQFF | TGTGCCAGCTCCATCGAGCTAGCGGGAATTTCACGTTACAATGAGCAGTTCTTC
NA | NA | TRBJ1-1 | TRBV10-3 | CATAPDGDTEAFF | TGTGCCACCGCCCCCGACGGAGACACTGAAGCTTTCTTT
once | NA | TRBJ1-5 | TRBV25-1 | CASSWGGAGQPQHF | TGTGCCAGCAGTTGGGGAGGGGCAGGTCAGCCCCAGCATTTT
NA | NA | TRBJ2-7 | TRBV7-2 | CASSFGLALEQYF | TGTGCCAGCAGCTTTGGTCTAGCGTTGGAGCAGTACTTC
NA | TRBD1 | TRBJ2-5 | TRBV24-1 | CATSDFGTERQTQYF | TGTGCCACCAGTGATTTCGGGACAGAGCGGCAGACCCAGTACTTC
few | NA | TRBJ1-5 | TRBV28 | CASRGQGGPQPQHF | TGTGCCAGCAGGGGGCAAGGGGGACCTCAGCCCCAGCATTTT
NA | NA | TRBJ2-1 | TRBV28 | CASRPPVGRGSYNEQFF | TGTGCCAGCAGACCGCCCGTGGGGAGGGGGTCCTACAATGAGCAGTTCTTC
NA | NA | TRBJ1-4 | TRBV18 | CASSNPGETNEKLFF | TGTGCCAGCTCAAATCCAGGGGAAACTAATGAAAAACTGTTTTTT
NA | TRBD1 | TRBJ1-5 | TRBV18 | CASSPGDRGRNQPQHF | TGTGCCAGCTCACCAGGGGACAGGGGTAGGAATCAGCCCCAGCATTTT
NA | TRBD1 | TRBJ2-5 | TRBV10-3 | CAISRDRGGETQYF | TGTGCCATCTCCCGGGACAGGGGAGGCGAGACCCAGTACTTC
NA | TRBD1 | TRBJ1-4 | TRBV2 | CASRWTGTINEKLFF | TGTGCCAGCAGATGGACAGGGACGATTAATGAAAAACTGTTTTTT